This T cell receptor beta chain comes out of a study of Graves' ophthalmopathy and Graves' hyperthyroidism. Amplified material comprised TCR beta CDR3 regions derived from RNA transcripts. After a first-round RT-PCR with HTBI primers, a second-round multiplex PCR was run. TCRdb redid the calling of the multiplex PCR reads with MiXCR, one entry per CDR3 protein. The sample shows about 1.2 million distinct CDR3 sequences, approximately 35% of them seen only once. What was sequenced was peripheral blood or thyroid tissue (not recorded which). The sequence was obtained from an adult man with Graves' hyperthyroidism.

In DNA, the CDR3 is TGTGCCAGCAGTTATTGGGCAGGAGAGACCCAGTACTTC. This sequence encodes CASSYWAGETQYF. The V gene is TRBV28, the J gene TRBJ2-5; D gene ambiguous. The ends were cut back, 4 bases at V and 4 bases at J, with 10 bases in the middle. This CDR3 region has 13 residues. The germline V gene encodes CDR1 MDHEN and CDR2 SYDVKM.